The rows below give T cell receptor beta chains drawn from one sample of a study of blood T cell repertoires in COVID-19. Produced via immunoSEQ multiplex PCR; TCRdb's table is partial and in-frame only. The profile shows 250,000 to 300,000 clones, 89% of them singletons. Sequencing input: peripheral blood. The source is a woman aged 55-70 years with acute or convalescent COVID-19. Each CDR3 is given with its conserved first and last residue. Each record gives: CDR3 DNA, CDR3 protein, V gene, clone size, D gene, J gene. The D gene is left open where the match is weak. Not every row has a clone size; where given, it reads once, few, many or a size class.

TGTGCCAGCAGCGGGAGAACGGATCAGCCCCAGCATTTT,CASSGRTDQPQHF,TRBV7-2,.,.,TRBJ1-5
TGTGCCAGTCGGACAGGGAGAGAGACCCAGTACTTC,CASRTGRETQYF,TRBV19,.,TRBD1,TRBJ2-5
TGTGCCAGCAGCTTAGATCCGGGGAGAGAGCAGTTCTTC,CASSLDPGREQFF,TRBV7-9,.,.,TRBJ2-1
TGTGCCAGCAGTTACGGGACAACGAACACCGGGGAGCTGTTTTTT,CASSYGTTNTGELFF,TRBV6-5,once,.,TRBJ2-2
TGTGCCATCAGTGGAGGACAGCAAGACCACGAGCAGTACTTC,CAISGGQQDHEQYF,TRBV10-3,.,.,TRBJ2-7
TGTGCCAGCAGCGCCGACTCCTTTAGCAATCAGCCCCAGCATTTT,CASSADSFSNQPQHF,TRBV7-8,.,.,TRBJ1-5
TGCAGCGTTCCCTGGCGGGAGGGCTACAATGAGCAGTTCTTC,CSVPWREGYNEQFF,TRBV29-1,.,TRBD2,TRBJ2-1
TGTGCCAGCGGCGGACAGGGGATCAACTATGGCTACACCTTC,CASGGQGINYGYTF,TRBV2,.,TRBD1,TRBJ1-2
TGTGCCAGCAGTTTGGGAGGTGAGCAGTACTTC,CASSLGGEQYF,TRBV27,.,.,TRBJ2-7
TGCGCCAGCAGTTCGGCCTCTCTCCAAGCGGCTAATGAAAAACTGTTTTTT,CASSSASLQAANEKLFF,TRBV10-2,.,.,TRBJ1-4
TGTGCCAGCAGTTACTCGTTTCTGCGGGGTCAGCCCCAGCATTTT,CASSYSFLRGQPQHF,TRBV6-2/TRBV6-3,.,.,TRBJ1-5
TGTGCCTCAGTTCTTTGGGGCCTCACCACCGGGGAGCTGTTTTTT,CASVLWGLTTGELFF,TRBV5-6,once,.,TRBJ2-2
TGTGCCAGCAGGTACGACAGGGGCCCCTACAATGAGCAGTTCTTC,CASRYDRGPYNEQFF,TRBV6-2/TRBV6-3,.,TRBD1,TRBJ2-1
TGTGCCAGCAGCGTACGGACAGAGTCCTACGAGCAGTACTTC,CASSVRTESYEQYF,TRBV21-1,.,.,TRBJ2-7
TGTGCCAGCAGCTTAGAGGGTGGAGGTGGGGAAAAACTGTTTTTT,CASSLEGGGGEKLFF,TRBV7-2,.,.,TRBJ1-4
TGTGCCAGCAGTTACTCGAGGGTTGGGCTGGCCCTAGCCAAGAATCAGCCCCAGCATTTT,CASSYSRVGLALAKNQPQHF,TRBV6-2/TRBV6-3,.,.,TRBJ1-5
TGTGCCATCAGTCCAGGCGGGACGTCTAACTATGGCTACACCTTC,CAISPGGTSNYGYTF,TRBV10-3,once,.,TRBJ1-2